This is a list of T cell receptor beta chains from one sample in a study of metastatic and nonmetastatic thyroid tumors. TCRdb re-called clones from the PCR reads using MiXCR. Of approximately 13,000 clones listed, around 23% were seen once; the top ten hold 3% to 4.5%. Sequenced material: blood. The receptors were sampled from a female donor with papillary thyroid cancer or a benign thyroid nodule (not recorded which). Some clones in this sample may be carry-over from other donors' samples. The CDR3 runs from the conserved cysteine through the conserved F or W. A D gene is named only where the DNA matches it firmly. Size tells how often a clone was seen (once, few, many) or the class of an expanded clone, and some rows leave it out.

V	size	J	D	CDR3	DNA
TRBV20-1	-	TRBJ1-5	TRBD1	CSGGTGGNHPQHF	TGTAGTGGAGGGACAGGGGGCAATCATCCCCAGCATTTT
TRBV7-8	many	TRBJ2-2	-	CASSARGQWNTGELFF	TGTGCCAGCAGCGCCCGAGGCCAATGGAACACCGGGGAGCTGTTTTTT
TRBV20-1	-	TRBJ2-1	-	CSAGGLSGVPLNEQFF	TGCAGTGCAGGGGGTTTGTCGGGAGTCCCGCTCAATGAGCAGTTCTTC
TRBV5-1	once	TRBJ2-7	-	CASSSWTDSYEQYF	TGCGCCAGCAGCTCGTGGACAGACTCCTACGAGCAGTACTTC
TRBV2	medium-sized	TRBJ2-7	-	CASSEGRGPTYEQYF	TGTGCCAGCAGTGAAGGGAGGGGTCCTACCTACGAGCAGTACTTC
TRBV7-8	few	TRBJ1-2	TRBD1	CASSKGARGISNYGYTF	TGTGCCAGCAGCAAAGGGGCCAGGGGGATTTCTAACTATGGCTACACCTTC
TRBV24-1	few	TRBJ1-2	-	CATSDPGRTSGYTF	TGTGCCACCAGTGACCCCGGGCGTACCAGTGGCTACACCTTC
TRBV2	medium-sized	TRBJ1-6	TRBD1	CASVDGTGVSPLHF	TGTGCCAGCGTTGACGGGACAGGGGTTTCACCCCTCCACTTT
TRBV20-1	-	TRBJ2-1	TRBD2	CSAREALGTNLCNEQFF	TGCAGTGCTAGAGAAGCTTTGGGGACTAATCTCTGCAATGAGCAGTTCTTC
TRBV5-6	many	TRBJ1-3	-	CASSLPGLSGNTIYF	TGTGCCAGCAGCTTACCCGGGCTCTCTGGAAACACCATATATTTT
TRBV5-1	many	TRBJ2-2	TRBD1	CASRPGQVDTGELFF	TGCGCCAGCAGGCCGGGACAGGTGGACACCGGGGAGCTGTTTTTT
TRBV30	-	TRBJ1-2	TRBD1	CAWTKKGASFDGFTF	TGTGCCTGGACTAAAAAGGGGGCGTCTTTTGATGGCTTCACCTTC
TRBV11-3	-	TRBJ2-2	-	CASSVTGLLSGELFF	TGTGCCAGCAGCGTAACGGGACTCCTATCCGGGGAGCTGTTTTTT
TRBV19	few	TRBJ2-1	TRBD2	CASSMTSGDNEQFF	TGTGCCAGTAGTATGACTAGCGGCGACAATGAGCAGTTCTTC
TRBV5-1	-	TRBJ1-1	-	CDSSGGGENTEAFF	TGCGACAGCAGCGGGGGCGGCGAGAACACTGAAGCTTTCTTT
TRBV4-1	many	TRBJ2-7	-	CASSHGQSEQYF	TGCGCCAGCAGCCATGGCCAGAGCGAGCAGTACTTC
TRBV19	many	TRBJ2-5	TRBD2	CASKQTSGKETQYF	TGTGCCAGTAAACAGACTAGCGGTAAAGAGACCCAGTACTTC
TRBV6-1	medium-sized	TRBJ2-4	TRBD1	CASGTGGAGDIQYF	TGTGCCAGCGGGACAGGGGGCGCAGGAGACATTCAGTACTTC
TRBV7-3	many	TRBJ2-5	-	CASSRGHQETQYF	TGTGCCAGCAGCCGGGGACATCAAGAGACCCAGTACTTC
TRBV29-1	many	TRBJ1-3	-	CSVEESGITGNTIYF	TGCAGCGTTGAAGAAAGCGGTATCACTGGAAACACCATATATTTT
TRBV25-1	medium-sized	TRBJ1-6	-	CASSERPNSPLHF	TGTGCCAGCAGTGAGAGACCAAATTCACCCCTCCACTTT
TRBV29-1	many	TRBJ1-1	-	CSVVSSLGGTEAFF	TGCAGCGTCGTATCATCGTTGGGGGGCACTGAAGCTTTCTTT
TRBV20-1	many	TRBJ2-1	-	CSATPGHNEQFF	TGCAGTGCTACCCCGGGACACAATGAGCAGTTCTTC
TRBV11-2	-	TRBJ1-3	-	CASSLGAGPRNTIYF	TGTGCCAGCAGCTTAGGTGCAGGCCCGAGAAACACCATATATTTT
TRBV7-8	once	TRBJ1-2	-	CASSLMEASVGGYTF	TGTGCCAGCAGCTTAATGGAGGCTAGCGTGGGTGGCTACACCTTC
TRBV30	many	TRBJ1-4	TRBD1	CAWRTGTGAWNEKLFF	TGTGCCTGGAGAACCGGGACAGGGGCTTGGAATGAAAAACTGTTTTTT
TRBV7-9	many	TRBJ1-6	-	CASSLGGSNSPLHF	TGTGCCAGCAGCTTAGGGGGAAGTAACTCACCCCTCCACTTT